These T cell receptor beta chains were read from a single sample in a study of control samples from healthy donors and cancer patients. Libraries were prepared by immunoSEQ multiplex PCR; TCRdb keeps only in-frame clonotypes and omits some of them. In all, the sample yields 150,000 to 200,000 clones. The sequenced sample was blood. The origin of the receptors is a woman in her twenties or thirties in good health. CDR3s include the opening cysteine and the closing phenylalanine or tryptophan. The D gene is left open where the match is weak.

CDR3 DNA: TGTGCCAGCAGCCAGGACAGGGGCAACTATGGCTACACCTTC
CDR3 protein: CASSQDRGNYGYTF
D gene: TRBD1
J gene: TRBJ1-2
V gene: TRBV5-5

CDR3 DNA: TGTGCCAGCAGTCGGGGTATCGGCCAGCCCCAGCATTTT
CDR3 protein: CASSRGIGQPQHF
D gene: .
J gene: TRBJ1-5
V gene: TRBV6-5

CDR3 DNA: TGCGCCAGCAGTGAGGGGGGGCTCCGGCAGCCCCAGCATTTT
CDR3 protein: CASSEGGLRQPQHF
D gene: .
J gene: TRBJ1-5
V gene: TRBV10-1

CDR3 DNA: TGTGCCAGTAGTGATCCAGGGGGTCCTGAAGCTTTCTTT
CDR3 protein: CASSDPGGPEAFF
D gene: TRBD1
J gene: TRBJ1-1
V gene: TRBV19

CDR3 DNA: TGTGCCAGCTCACAGGACTACGAGCAGTACTTC
CDR3 protein: CASSQDYEQYF
D gene: .
J gene: TRBJ2-7
V gene: TRBV2

CDR3 DNA: TGTGCCAGCAGTTTCTCCGACGCGGGCAATCAGCCCCAGCATTTT
CDR3 protein: CASSFSDAGNQPQHF
D gene: .
J gene: TRBJ1-5
V gene: TRBV27

CDR3 DNA: TGTGCCAGCAGCTTCGTTGGCAACACTGAAGCTTTCTTT
CDR3 protein: CASSFVGNTEAFF
D gene: .
J gene: TRBJ1-1
V gene: TRBV5-4

CDR3 DNA: TGCGCCAGCAGCTTGGCATACGAGCAGTACTTC
CDR3 protein: CASSLAYEQYF
D gene: .
J gene: TRBJ2-7
V gene: TRBV5-1

CDR3 DNA: TGTGCCAGCAGCGGATATTCACCCCTCCACTTT
CDR3 protein: CASSGYSPLHF
D gene: .
J gene: TRBJ1-6
V gene: TRBV21-1

CDR3 DNA: TGTGCCAGCAGAATACAGGGGATCGTGGGAAACACCATATATTTT
CDR3 protein: CASRIQGIVGNTIYF
D gene: TRBD1
J gene: TRBJ1-3
V gene: TRBV28

CDR3 DNA: TGTGCCACCAGTGATCCGTCGACAGTCCAAGAGACCCAGTACTTC
CDR3 protein: CATSDPSTVQETQYF
D gene: .
J gene: TRBJ2-5
V gene: TRBV24-1

CDR3 DNA: TGTGCCAGCAGCGTAACGGGGGGGTACAATGAGCAGTTCTTC
CDR3 protein: CASSVTGGYNEQFF
D gene: TRBD2
J gene: TRBJ2-1
V gene: TRBV9